One T cell receptor beta chain is described in this entry. Its specificity is unknown. This sample was included in a study of T cells in localized non-small cell lung cancer. The study's findings and limits: A median of about 50 clones ranked among the top 100 in tumor appeared in adjacent lung. Uninvolved adjacent lung showed higher T cell clonality than tumor.

Sequencing was performed with immunoSEQ multiplex PCR; in TCRdb, only in-frame clones are kept and a portion is missing. The repertoire includes some 34,000 clones, roughly 78% of them detected once, and 15% to 20% sits in the top ten. The CDR3 is made up of 14 amino acids. Per germline, CDR1 SGHTA and CDR2 FQGNSA. V was cut by 5 bases and J by 2 bases, with 13 bases left in between. The gene calls are TRBV7-2 and TRBJ2-7; tentatively, D is TRBD1 or TRBD2 (6 bases each). The sequences come from peripheral blood, collected before any cancer treatment. The TCR was taken from an older male donor with stage III squamous cell lung carcinoma. The CDR3 region is CASSEGGGPYEQYF. In nucleotides, the CDR3 is TGTGCCAGCAGCGAAGGGGGAGGCCCCTACGAGCAGTACTTC.